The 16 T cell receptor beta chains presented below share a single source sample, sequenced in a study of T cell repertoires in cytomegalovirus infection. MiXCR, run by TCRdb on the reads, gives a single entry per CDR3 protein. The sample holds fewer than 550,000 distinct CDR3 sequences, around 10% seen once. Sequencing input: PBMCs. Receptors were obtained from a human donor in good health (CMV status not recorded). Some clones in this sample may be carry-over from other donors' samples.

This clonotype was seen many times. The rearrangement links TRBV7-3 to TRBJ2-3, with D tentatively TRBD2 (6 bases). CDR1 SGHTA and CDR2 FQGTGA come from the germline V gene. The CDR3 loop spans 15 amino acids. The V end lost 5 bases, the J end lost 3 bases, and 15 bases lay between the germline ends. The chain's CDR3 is CASSPRLGGTDTQYF. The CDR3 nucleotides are TGTGCCAGCAGCCCACGGCTCGGGGGAACAGATACGCAGTATTTT.

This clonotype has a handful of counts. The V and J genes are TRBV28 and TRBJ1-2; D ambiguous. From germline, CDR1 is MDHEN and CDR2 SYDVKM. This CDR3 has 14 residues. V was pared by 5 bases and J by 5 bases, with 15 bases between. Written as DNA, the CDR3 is TGTGCCAGCAGTGTTGCTGGCAGGAATTATGGCTACACCTTC. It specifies CASSVAGRNYGYTF.

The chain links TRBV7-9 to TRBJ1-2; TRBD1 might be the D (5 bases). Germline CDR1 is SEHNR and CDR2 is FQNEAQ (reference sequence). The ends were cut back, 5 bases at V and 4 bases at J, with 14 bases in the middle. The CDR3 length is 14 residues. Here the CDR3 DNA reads TGTGCCAGCAGCGCCGACAGCCTTGCCTATGGCTACACCTTC. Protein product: CASSADSLAYGYTF.

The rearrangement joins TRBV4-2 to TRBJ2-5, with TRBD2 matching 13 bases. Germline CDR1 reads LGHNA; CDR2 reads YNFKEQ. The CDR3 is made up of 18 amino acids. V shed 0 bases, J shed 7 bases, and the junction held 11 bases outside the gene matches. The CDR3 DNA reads TGTGCCAGCAGCCAAGATCCTTCACTAGCGGGAGGGCCTGGGACCCAGTACTTC. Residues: CASSQDPSLAGGPGTQYF.

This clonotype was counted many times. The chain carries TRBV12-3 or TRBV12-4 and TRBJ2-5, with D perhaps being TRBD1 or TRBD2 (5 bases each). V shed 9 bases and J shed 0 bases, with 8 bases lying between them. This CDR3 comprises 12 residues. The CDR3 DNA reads TGTGCCAGTGGGACGGACCAAGAGACCCAGTACTTC. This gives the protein CASGTDQETQYF.

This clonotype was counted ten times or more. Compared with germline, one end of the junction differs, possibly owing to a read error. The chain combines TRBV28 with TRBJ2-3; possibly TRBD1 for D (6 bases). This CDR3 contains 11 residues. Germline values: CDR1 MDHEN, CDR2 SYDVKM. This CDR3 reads CASSPGVAVGF. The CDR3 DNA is TGTGCCAGCAGTCCAGGGGTAGCAGTAGGGTTT. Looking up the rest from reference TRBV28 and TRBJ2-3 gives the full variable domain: DVKVTQSSRYLVKRTGEKVFLECVQDMDHENMFWYRQDPGLGLRLIYFSYDVKMKEKGDIPEGYSVSREKKERFSLILESASTNQTSMYLCASSPGVAVGFGPGTRLTVL.

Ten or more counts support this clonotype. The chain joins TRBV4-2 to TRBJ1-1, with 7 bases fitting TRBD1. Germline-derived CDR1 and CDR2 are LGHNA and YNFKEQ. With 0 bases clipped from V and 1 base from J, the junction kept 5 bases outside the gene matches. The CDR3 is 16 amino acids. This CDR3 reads CASSQENRQGNTEAFF. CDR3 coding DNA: TGTGCCAGCAGCCAAGAAAATCGACAGGGGAACACTGAAGCTTTCTTT.

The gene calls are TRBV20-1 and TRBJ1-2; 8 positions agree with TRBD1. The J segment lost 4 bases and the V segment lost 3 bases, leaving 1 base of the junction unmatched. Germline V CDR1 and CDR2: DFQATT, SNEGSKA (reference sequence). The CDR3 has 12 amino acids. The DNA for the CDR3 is TGCAGTGCTAGGGGACAGGTCTATGGCTACACCTTC. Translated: CSARGQVYGYTF.

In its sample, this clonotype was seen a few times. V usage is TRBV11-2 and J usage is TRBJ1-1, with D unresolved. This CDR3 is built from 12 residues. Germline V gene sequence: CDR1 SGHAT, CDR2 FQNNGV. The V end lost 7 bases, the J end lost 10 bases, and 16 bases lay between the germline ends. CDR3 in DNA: TGTGCCAGCACCCTGGGGTTCAAAACAGCTTTCTTT. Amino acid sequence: CASTLGFKTAFF. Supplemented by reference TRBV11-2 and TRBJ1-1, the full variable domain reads EAGVAQSPRYKIIEKRQSVAFWCNPISGHATLYWYQQILGQGPKLLIQFQNNGVVDDSQLPKDRFSAERLKGVDSTLKIQPAKLEDSAVYLCASTLGFKTAFFGQGTRLTVV.

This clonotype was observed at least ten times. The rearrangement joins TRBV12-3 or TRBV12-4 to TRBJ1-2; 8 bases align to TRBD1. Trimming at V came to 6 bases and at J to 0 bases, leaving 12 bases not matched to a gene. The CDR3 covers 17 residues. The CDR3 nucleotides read TGTGCCAGCAGCCCCACGACCGGACAGGGCGCTAACTATGGCTACACCTTC. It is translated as CASSPTTGQGANYGYTF.

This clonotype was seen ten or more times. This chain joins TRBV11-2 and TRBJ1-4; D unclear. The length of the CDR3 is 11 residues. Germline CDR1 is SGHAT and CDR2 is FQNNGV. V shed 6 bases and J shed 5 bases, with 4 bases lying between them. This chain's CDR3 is CASRVNEKLFF. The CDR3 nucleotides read TGTGCCAGCAGGGTGAATGAAAAACTGTTTTTT. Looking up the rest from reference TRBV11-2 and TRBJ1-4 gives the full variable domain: EAGVAQSPRYKIIEKRQSVAFWCNPISGHATLYWYQQILGQGPKLLIQFQNNGVVDDSQLPKDRFSAERLKGVDSTLKIQPAKLEDSAVYLCASRVNEKLFFGSGTQLSVL.

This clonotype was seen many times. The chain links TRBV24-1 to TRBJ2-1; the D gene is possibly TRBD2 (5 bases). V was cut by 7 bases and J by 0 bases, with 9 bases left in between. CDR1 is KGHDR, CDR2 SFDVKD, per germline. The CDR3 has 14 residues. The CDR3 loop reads CATRAEASYNEQFF. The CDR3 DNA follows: TGTGCCACCAGAGCGGAGGCCTCCTACAATGAGCAGTTCTTC.

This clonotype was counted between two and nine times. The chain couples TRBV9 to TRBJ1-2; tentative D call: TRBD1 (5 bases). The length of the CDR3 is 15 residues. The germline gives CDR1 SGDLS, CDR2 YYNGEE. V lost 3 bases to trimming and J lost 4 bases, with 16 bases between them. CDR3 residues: CASSADQGGSYGYTF. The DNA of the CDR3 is TGTGCCAGCAGCGCCGACCAGGGAGGAAGCTATGGCTACACCTTC.

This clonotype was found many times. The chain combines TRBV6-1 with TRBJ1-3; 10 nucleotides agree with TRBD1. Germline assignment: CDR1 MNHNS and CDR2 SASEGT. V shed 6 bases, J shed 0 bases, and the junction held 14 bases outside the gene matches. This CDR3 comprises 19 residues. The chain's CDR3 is CASRPTPGQGTDSGNTIYF. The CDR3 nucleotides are TGTGCCAGCAGGCCCACACCGGGACAGGGGACTGACTCTGGAAACACCATATATTTT.

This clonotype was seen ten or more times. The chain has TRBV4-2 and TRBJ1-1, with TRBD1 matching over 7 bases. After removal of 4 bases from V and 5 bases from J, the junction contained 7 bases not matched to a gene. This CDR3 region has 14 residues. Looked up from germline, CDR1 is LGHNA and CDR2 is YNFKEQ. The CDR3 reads CASSRDREGTEAFF. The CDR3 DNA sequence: TGTGCCAGCAGCCGAGACAGGGAAGGAACTGAAGCTTTCTTT.

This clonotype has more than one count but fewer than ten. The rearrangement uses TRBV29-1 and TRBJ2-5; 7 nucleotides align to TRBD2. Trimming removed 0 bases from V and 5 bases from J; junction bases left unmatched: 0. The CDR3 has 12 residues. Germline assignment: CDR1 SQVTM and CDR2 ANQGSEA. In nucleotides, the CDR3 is TGCAGCGTTGAAGACGGGGGGGAGACCCAGTACTTC. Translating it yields CSVEDGGETQYF.